A selection of T cell receptor beta chains follows, all from one sample in a study of cytomegalovirus exposure and HLA in healthy donors. Assay used: immunoSEQ multiplex PCR; TCRdb lists only in-frame clones, some missing. The repertoire holds some 120,000 clones, with 80% to 90% as singletons. Sequences were obtained from PBMCs. These receptors originate from a man aged 35-49 years in good health and CMV-seronegative. Each CDR3 is given with its conserved first and last residue. Fields, in order: clone size, V gene, D gene, J gene, CDR3 DNA, CDR3 protein. A D gene is named only where the DNA matches it firmly. Clone size is shown for a subset of rows, as once, few, many or a class of expanded clone.

clone size: .
V gene: TRBV19
D gene: .
J gene: TRBJ2-1
CDR3 DNA: TGTGCCAGTAGTATGGGTCAGCAGGGAAAGATCAGGAGAGTCAATGAGCAGTTCTTC
CDR3 protein: CASSMGQQGKIRRVNEQFF

clone size: .
V gene: TRBV11-2
D gene: .
J gene: TRBJ2-1
CDR3 DNA: TGTGCCAGCAGCTTAGGCAGTCATGAGCAGTTCTTC
CDR3 protein: CASSLGSHEQFF

clone size: .
V gene: TRBV7-9
D gene: .
J gene: TRBJ2-7
CDR3 DNA: TGTGCCAGCAGCCCGGGTGCCGCAAGCTACGAGCAGTACTTC
CDR3 protein: CASSPGAASYEQYF

clone size: .
V gene: TRBV7-2
D gene: .
J gene: TRBJ2-5
CDR3 DNA: TGTGCCAGCAGCTTTTTAGGTTCGGCAGGGGAGACCCAGTACTTC
CDR3 protein: CASSFLGSAGETQYF

clone size: .
V gene: TRBV6-5
D gene: .
J gene: TRBJ1-2
CDR3 DNA: TGTGCCAGCACCCACAATGACAATTATGGCTACACCTTC
CDR3 protein: CASTHNDNYGYTF

clone size: .
V gene: TRBV29-1
D gene: TRBD1
J gene: TRBJ1-5
CDR3 DNA: TGCAGCGACGGGACAGGGGTCAATCAGCCCCAGCATTTT
CDR3 protein: CSDGTGVNQPQHF

clone size: .
V gene: TRBV5-1
D gene: TRBD2
J gene: TRBJ2-1
CDR3 DNA: TGCGCCAGCGGAGCTAGCGGGGGGGCGTATGAGCAGTTCTTC
CDR3 protein: CASGASGGAYEQFF

clone size: .
V gene: TRBV10-3
D gene: TRBD1
J gene: TRBJ2-3
CDR3 DNA: TGTGCCATCAGGCAGGGGGCCGGGACAGATACGCAGTATTTT
CDR3 protein: CAIRQGAGTDTQYF

clone size: .
V gene: TRBV27
D gene: .
J gene: TRBJ2-2
CDR3 DNA: TGTGCCAGCTTCCCGCGGGGTAGCACCGGGGAGCTGTTTTTT
CDR3 protein: CASFPRGSTGELFF

clone size: .
V gene: TRBV6-6
D gene: TRBD1
J gene: TRBJ1-5
CDR3 DNA: TGTGCCAGCAGTTCCCTCGGACAGGTTAAGGGCCAGCCCCAGCATTTT
CDR3 protein: CASSSLGQVKGQPQHF

clone size: .
V gene: TRBV18
D gene: .
J gene: TRBJ1-5
CDR3 DNA: TGTGCCAGCTCACGGACACAGGGAACCTTCAAGCGTCAGCCCCAGCATTTT
CDR3 protein: CASSRTQGTFKRQPQHF

clone size: .
V gene: TRBV29-1
D gene: .
J gene: TRBJ1-1
CDR3 DNA: TGCAGCGCCACACGCGAGTGGACTCTCACTGAAGCTTTCTTT
CDR3 protein: CSATREWTLTEAFF

clone size: .
V gene: TRBV30
D gene: .
J gene: TRBJ2-5
CDR3 DNA: TGTGCCTGGAGTGTCACCCCGAGAGAGACCCAGTACTTC
CDR3 protein: CAWSVTPRETQYF

clone size: once
V gene: TRBV7-9
D gene: TRBD1
J gene: TRBJ1-2
CDR3 DNA: TGTGCCAGCAGCTTGGACAGGGTAGGAGGCTACACCTTC
CDR3 protein: CASSLDRVGGYTF

clone size: .
V gene: TRBV7-2
D gene: TRBD2
J gene: TRBJ2-2
CDR3 DNA: TGTGCCAGCAGCCGACTAGCGGGAAAGATCACCGGGGAGCTGTTTTTT
CDR3 protein: CASSRLAGKITGELFF

clone size: .
V gene: TRBV4-1
D gene: .
J gene: TRBJ2-7
CDR3 DNA: TGCGCCAGCAGCCCCCCAGCGCGGCCATACGAGCAGTACTTC
CDR3 protein: CASSPPARPYEQYF

clone size: .
V gene: TRBV10-3
D gene: TRBD1
J gene: TRBJ1-5
CDR3 DNA: TGTGCCATCAGTGTAGCCGGGACAGAGGGCAATCAGCCCCAGCATTTT
CDR3 protein: CAISVAGTEGNQPQHF

clone size: .
V gene: TRBV20-1
D gene: TRBD1
J gene: TRBJ2-1
CDR3 DNA: TGCAGTGCCACTACAGGGGCTGAGCAGTTCTTC
CDR3 protein: CSATTGAEQFF

clone size: .
V gene: TRBV20-1
D gene: .
J gene: TRBJ2-3
CDR3 DNA: TGCAGTGCTAGATCAGGAGATACGCAGTATTTT
CDR3 protein: CSARSGDTQYF

clone size: few
V gene: TRBV27
D gene: .
J gene: TRBJ2-7
CDR3 DNA: TGTGCCAGCGGGTCCGGGTCACCACCTCTGGAGCAGTACTTC
CDR3 protein: CASGSGSPPLEQYF

clone size: .
V gene: TRBV30
D gene: .
J gene: TRBJ2-7
CDR3 DNA: TGTGCCTGGAGTACAGGGAGCTCCTACGAGCAGTACTTC
CDR3 protein: CAWSTGSSYEQYF

clone size: .
V gene: TRBV27
D gene: TRBD1
J gene: TRBJ1-1
CDR3 DNA: TGTGCCAGCAGTCAGGGACAGAATTCAGCTGAAGCTTTCTTT
CDR3 protein: CASSQGQNSAEAFF

clone size: .
V gene: TRBV29-1
D gene: TRBD1
J gene: TRBJ2-6
CDR3 DNA: TGCAGCGTCGGACAGGGTGGGGCCAACGTCCTGACTTTC
CDR3 protein: CSVGQGGANVLTF

clone size: .
V gene: TRBV6-5
D gene: .
J gene: TRBJ1-1
CDR3 DNA: TGTGCCAGCAGTTACGGGGGGGGGCCTGAAGCTTTCTTT
CDR3 protein: CASSYGGGPEAFF

clone size: .
V gene: TRBV6-6
D gene: TRBD2
J gene: TRBJ2-2
CDR3 DNA: TGTGCCAGCAGTTATGCGGGGGACCCCACCGGGGAGCTGTTTTTT
CDR3 protein: CASSYAGDPTGELFF

clone size: .
V gene: TRBV5-4
D gene: TRBD1
J gene: TRBJ1-1
CDR3 DNA: TGTGCCAGCAGCTCCAAGGACAGGGAAGCTTTCTTT
CDR3 protein: CASSSKDREAFF

clone size: .
V gene: TRBV27
D gene: TRBD1
J gene: TRBJ1-2
CDR3 DNA: TGTGCCAGCAGTCCGCACAGGGGTAACTATGGCTACACCTTC
CDR3 protein: CASSPHRGNYGYTF

clone size: .
V gene: TRBV5-1
D gene: .
J gene: TRBJ2-3
CDR3 DNA: TGCGCCAGCAGTGCGGGGACGCGCACAGATACGCAGTATTTT
CDR3 protein: CASSAGTRTDTQYF

clone size: .
V gene: TRBV7-2
D gene: .
J gene: TRBJ1-6
CDR3 DNA: TGTGCCAGCAGCTTAGGGTGGTCGGGAAGGAATTCACCCCTCCACTTT
CDR3 protein: CASSLGWSGRNSPLHF

clone size: .
V gene: TRBV6-1
D gene: TRBD1
J gene: TRBJ1-6
CDR3 DNA: TGTGCCAGCAGTGCAAGACAGGGGGCTCGGGGAAATTCACCCCTCCACTTT
CDR3 protein: CASSARQGARGNSPLHF

clone size: few
V gene: TRBV6-1
D gene: TRBD2
J gene: TRBJ2-5
CDR3 DNA: TGTGCCAGCGTTGAACTAGCGGGAGAACAAGAGACCCAGTACTTC
CDR3 protein: CASVELAGEQETQYF

clone size: .
V gene: TRBV7-9
D gene: TRBD2
J gene: TRBJ2-2
CDR3 DNA: TGTGCCAGCAGCTTAGCGGGGACTACCAACACCGGGGAGCTGTTTTTT
CDR3 protein: CASSLAGTTNTGELFF

clone size: .
V gene: TRBV25-1
D gene: .
J gene: TRBJ2-4
CDR3 DNA: TGTGCCAGCAGTGACCAACAGACCAAAAACAGTCAGTACTTC
CDR3 protein: CASSDQQTKNSQYF

clone size: .
V gene: TRBV18
D gene: TRBD2
J gene: TRBJ2-3
CDR3 DNA: TGTGCCAGCTCACTTCGGACTAGCGGGAGGGAGGCAGATACGCAGTATTTT
CDR3 protein: CASSLRTSGREADTQYF

clone size: few
V gene: TRBV27
D gene: .
J gene: TRBJ2-3
CDR3 DNA: TGTGCCAGCACCATGCCCGGTCTTACGCAGTATTTT
CDR3 protein: CASTMPGLTQYF

clone size: few
V gene: TRBV7-9
D gene: TRBD2
J gene: TRBJ2-5
CDR3 DNA: TGTGCCAGCAGCCGCGGACTAGCGGGGGGGACAGAGACCCAGTACTTC
CDR3 protein: CASSRGLAGGTETQYF

clone size: few
V gene: TRBV6-1
D gene: TRBD1
J gene: TRBJ1-5
CDR3 DNA: TGTGCCAGCGGACAGGGATTCAGTCAGCCCCAGCATTTT
CDR3 protein: CASGQGFSQPQHF

clone size: .
V gene: TRBV30
D gene: .
J gene: TRBJ2-2
CDR3 DNA: TGTGCGGTTCGGGACACCGGGAACGGGGAGCTGTTTTTT
CDR3 protein: CAVRDTGNGELFF

clone size: few
V gene: TRBV28
D gene: .
J gene: TRBJ1-2
CDR3 DNA: TGTGCCAGCAGTTTCCTTTCCGGCTACACCTTC
CDR3 protein: CASSFLSGYTF

clone size: .
V gene: TRBV7-2
D gene: .
J gene: TRBJ1-1
CDR3 DNA: TGTGCCAGCAGCTTAGCGAGGCGGAACACTGAAGCTTTCTTT
CDR3 protein: CASSLARRNTEAFF

clone size: few
V gene: TRBV15
D gene: .
J gene: TRBJ1-6
CDR3 DNA: TGTGCCACCAGCCATCTCGGCGGCAGCCATTCACCCCTCCACTTT
CDR3 protein: CATSHLGGSHSPLHF

clone size: .
V gene: TRBV5-1
D gene: TRBD2
J gene: TRBJ2-1
CDR3 DNA: TGCGCCAGCAGCTCATCGGCGGGGGGGACATACAATGAGCAGTTCTTC
CDR3 protein: CASSSSAGGTYNEQFF

clone size: .
V gene: TRBV4-1
D gene: .
J gene: TRBJ1-5
CDR3 DNA: TGCGCCAGCAGCCAAGGGGTTCAGGCTAATCAGCCCCAGCATTTT
CDR3 protein: CASSQGVQANQPQHF

clone size: .
V gene: TRBV15
D gene: TRBD1
J gene: TRBJ1-1
CDR3 DNA: TGTGCCACCAGCACCTGGGACAGGGCTTGGAATACTGAAGCTTTCTTT
CDR3 protein: CATSTWDRAWNTEAFF